The T cell receptor (beta chain) under discussion was sequenced for a study of T cell repertoires in cytomegalovirus infection. Study-wide results and caveats: HLA-C-restricted CMV-specific TCR beta clonotypes prevailed in the ex vivo response. Summed frequency of shared TCR beta families picked out CMV carriers who also had the relevant HLA.

Via MiXCR, TCRdb re-called the reads, giving one row per CDR3 protein. The sample shows approximately 290,000 distinct CDR3 sequences, about a quarter of them seen only once. The CDR3 runs 13 residues. Germline V gene data show CDR1 as DFQATT and CDR2 as SNEGSKA (reference sequence). Comments on this clonotype: The antigen remains undetermined.

The sequence came from a human donor in good health (CMV status not recorded). Some clones in this sample may be carry-over from other donors' samples. The chain has TRBV20-1 and TRBJ2-1; 9 nucleotides agree with TRBD1. Sequencing input: PBMCs. This CDR3 is CSGTGPSYNEQFF. The CDR3 DNA sequence: TGCAGCGGGACAGGGCCCTCCTACAATGAGCAGTTCTTC.